The 23 T cell receptor beta chains presented below share a single source sample, sequenced in a study of CD8+CD57+ T cells in acquired aplastic anemia. Genomic DNA provided the template from which TCR beta VDJ and CDR3 profiles were obtained. TCRdb called the reads again in MiXCR, with one record for every CDR3 protein. The sample has tens of thousands of distinct CDR3 sequences, approximately 45% seen once. The source material was sorted CD4+, CD8+, or CD8+CD57+ T cells (not recorded which) from PBMCs. Every receptor here comes from a human donor in good health, serving as a control.

The chain links TRBV12-3 or TRBV12-4 to TRBJ1-1; D is unresolved. The CDR3 totals 12 residues. Trimming took 3 bases from V and 6 from J, leaving 8 bases between them. For the CDR3, the DNA is TGTGCCAGCAGTTTTTCGCGGGCTGAAGCTTTCTTT. This codes for CASSFSRAEAFF.

This sequence joins TRBV15 and TRBJ2-1; 7 bases align to TRBD2. This CDR3 spans 16 amino acids. V dropped 10 bases and J dropped 8; count of bases not matched to a gene: 20. Germline-derived CDR1 and CDR2 are LNHNV and YYDKDF (reference sequence). CDR3 sequence reads: CASSTRDGIRGDEQFF. CDR3 coding DNA: TGTGCCAGCAGTACCCGGGACGGAATACGGGGGGATGAGCAGTTCTTC.

This clonotype was seen repeatedly, ten times or more. This chain joins TRBV7-9 and TRBJ2-5; unclear D gene. Germline V CDR1 and CDR2: SEHNR, FQNEAQ (reference sequence). CDR3 length: 14 residues. V was pared by 3 bases and J by 5 bases, with 13 bases between. Written as DNA, the CDR3 is TGTGCCAGCAGCTTCCCATCTAGTTCGGAGACCCAGTACTTC. Protein: CASSFPSSSETQYF. Filled out from reference TRBV7-9 and TRBJ2-5, the complete variable domain reads DTGVSQNPRHKITKRGQNVTFRCDPISEHNRLYWYRQTLGQGPEFLTYFQNEAQLEKSRLLSDRFSAERPKGSFSTLEIQRTEQGDSAMYLCASSFPSSSETQYFGPGTRLLVL.

In this sample, this clonotype turned up many times. The genes are TRBV10-2 and TRBJ2-1; D possibly corresponds to TRBD2 (6 bases). Germline V gives CDR1 WSHSY, CDR2 SAAADI. Trimming cost V 6 bases and J 10 bases, with 16 bases left between them. The CDR3 spans 13 residues. In DNA, the CDR3 is TGCGCCAGCAGCGACCAGACTAGTTACGAGCAGTTCTTC. Translation gives CASSDQTSYEQFF.

Note on this clonotype: It may be a read error: a sequence one base away is much more abundant. V and J are TRBV19 and TRBJ1-1, with 7 nucleotides matching TRBD1. The CDR3 sequence is 17 residues long. V lost 5 bases, J lost 1 base, and 13 bases stayed unmatched. The V gene's germline CDR1 is LNHDA and CDR2 SQIVND (reference sequence). This CDR3 reads CASSSHLGQATNTEAFF. The DNA of the CDR3 is TGTGCCAGTAGTTCTCATCTTGGACAGGCCACGAACACTGAAGCTTTCTTT.

V gene TRBV20-1 combines with J gene TRBJ2-1, with TRBD2 identical over 8 bases. CDR1 and CDR2 from the germline V gene are DFQATT and SNEGSKA (reference sequence). This CDR3 contains 13 residues. CDR3 nucleotides: TGCAGCGTCAACGGGGGGGAGATTAATGAGCAGTTCTTC. Residues: CSVNGGEINEQFF.

Comments on this clonotype: A much larger clone differs by one base, so this may be a read error. In nucleotides, the CDR3 is TGTGCCACCGGGACACCCGGGCCCGGGGAGCTGTTATTT. This encodes CATGTPGPGELLF. This rearrangement joins TRBV24-1 to TRBJ2-2; a possible D gene is TRBD1 (6 bases). The CDR3 has 13 amino acids. Germline values: CDR1 KGHDR, CDR2 SFDVKD.

With respect to this clonotype: This may be a read error, as it is one base from a much larger clone. The missing conserved phenylalanine or tryptophan at the end of this CDR3 makes a read error likely. This rearrangement joins TRBV6-1 to TRBJ2-7, with a weak D call TRBD2 (5 bases). Germline lookup yields CDR1 MNHNS and CDR2 SASEGT. The CDR3 length is 13 residues. Trimming pared 3 bases from V and 4 bases from J, leaving 10 bases between. The CDR3 region is CASSESLAYEQYL. The CDR3 nucleotides are TGTGCCAGCAGTGAGAGCCTAGCATACGAGCAGTACCTC.

V is TRBV4-1 and J is TRBJ1-5, with a possible D match to TRBD1 (5 bases). CDR3 length equals 14 residues. Germline assignment: CDR1 MGHRA and CDR2 YSYEKL. V was pared by 0 bases and J by 7 bases, with 10 bases between. The CDR3 protein is CASSQDPGPQPQHF. In DNA, the CDR3 is TGCGCCAGCAGCCAAGATCCGGGGCCGCAGCCCCAGCATTTT.

The genes are TRBV11-2 and TRBJ2-7; 10 positions agree with TRBD1. The junction had 10 bases not matched to a gene; V was cut back by 2 bases and J by 6 bases. CDR1 is SGHAT and CDR2 is FQNNGV in the germline V gene. The CDR3 runs 16 residues. CDR3 in amino acids: CASSLSYGTGVSEQYF. In DNA, the CDR3 is TGTGCCAGCAGCTTAAGTTACGGGACAGGGGTTTCCGAGCAGTACTTC.

The genes are TRBV28 and TRBJ1-6; 10 bases fit TRBD1. The germline V gene has CDR1 MDHEN and CDR2 SYDVKM. The CDR3 consists of 16 residues. The V gene end was trimmed by 5 bases and the J gene end by 4 bases; junction bases not matched to a gene: 5. The CDR3 region is CASSPRTGGYNSPLHF. The CDR3 nucleotides are TGTGCCAGCAGTCCCCGGACAGGGGGTTATAATTCACCCCTCCACTTT.

This rearrangement joins TRBV18 to TRBJ2-7; D remains unclear. Per the germline V gene, CDR1 is KGHSH and CDR2 is LQKENI. V was shortened by 1 base and J by 7 bases, with 11 bases between the two germline ends. This CDR3 region has 13 residues. CDR3 sequence: CASSPHENREQYV. DNA of the CDR3: TGTGCCAGCTCACCACACGAAAATCGGGAGCAGTACGTC.

In this sample, this clonotype turned up a few times. This chain connects TRBV2 to TRBJ2-7, with D perhaps TRBD2 (6 bases). The CDR3 length is 13 residues. Trimming pared 11 bases from V and 5 bases from J, leaving 19 bases between. Germline loops: CDR1 SNHLY, CDR2 FYNNEI. CDR3 sequence reads: CARGSEGSNEQYF. The CDR3 DNA reads as TGTGCCCGGGGGAGCGAGGGCAGTAACGAGCAGTACTTC.

This chain connects TRBV7-9 to TRBJ2-6; D not certain. From germline, CDR1 is SEHNR and CDR2 FQNEAQ (reference sequence). The V end was cut by 7 bases, the J end by 0 bases, with 7 bases between. This CDR3 contains 14 residues. The CDR3: CASTSVSGANVLTF. The CDR3 DNA reads TGTGCCAGCACAAGTGTCTCTGGGGCCAACGTCCTGACTTTC.

The chain is built from TRBV7-9 and TRBJ2-3; D unresolved. Germline V gives CDR1 SEHNR, CDR2 FQNEAQ (reference sequence). The V and J ends lost 5 bases and 2 bases respectively, with 5 bases between them. This CDR3 contains 12 residues. CDR3 in amino acids: CASSQYTDTQYF. CDR3 coding DNA: TGTGCCAGCAGCCAGTACACAGATACGCAGTATTTT.

This clonotype was recorded many times. The chain couples TRBV20-1 to TRBJ2-1, with D uncertain. Germline loops: CDR1 DFQATT, CDR2 SNEGSKA (reference sequence). Trimming left V 6 bases short and J 8 bases short, with 14 bases between. There are 12 residues in the CDR3. In DNA, the CDR3 is TGCAGTGCCAATCATGAGGCGTATGAGCAGTTCTTC. It specifies CSANHEAYEQFF.

This clonotype has a handful of counts. The genes are TRBV28 and TRBJ1-3, with unresolved D. The CDR3 length is 18 residues. V dropped 4 bases and J dropped 3 bases, with 22 bases sitting between them. CDR1 MDHEN and CDR2 SYDVKM come from the germline V gene. CDR3 region: CASSYLNVGLAGGNTIYF. The DNA for the CDR3 is TGTGCCAGCAGTTACCTTAACGTCGGGTTGGCTGGTGGAAACACCATATATTTT.

This clonotype was observed at least ten times. The rearrangement links TRBV7-6 to TRBJ2-1; TRBD2 matches 11 bases. Per the germline V gene, CDR1 is SGHVS and CDR2 is FNYEAQ. The CDR3 spans 16 residues. V trimming: 5 bases; J trimming: 0 bases; junction bases outside the gene matches: 3. CDR3 DNA: TGTGCCAGCAGCCTCGGGACTAGCGGCTCCTACAATGAGCAGTTCTTC. Translating gives CASSLGTSGSYNEQFF.

The chain recombines TRBV9 with TRBJ1-3; 11 positions match TRBD1. The germline CDR1 and CDR2 sequences are SGDLS and YYNGEE. The CDR3 sequence is 18 residues long. V was pared by 4 bases and J by 3 bases, with 12 bases of the junction left unmatched. The CDR3 spells CASSSSPRTGGGGNTIYF. CDR3 coding DNA: TGTGCCAGCAGCTCCAGCCCTCGGACAGGGGGCGGTGGAAACACCATATATTTT.

This clonotype was picked up one time. This chain joins TRBV9 and TRBJ2-2; D unclear. V shed 8 bases and J shed 6 bases, with 11 bases lying between them. Germline V CDR1 and CDR2: SGDLS, YYNGEE. The CDR3 is 12 amino acids. This CDR3 reads CARRTTAGELFF. As DNA, the CDR3 is TGTGCCAGGAGAACTACGGCCGGGGAGCTGTTTTTT. Supplemented by reference TRBV9 and TRBJ2-2, the full variable domain reads DSGVTQTPKHLITATGQRVTLRCSPRSGDLSVYWYQQSLDQGLQFLIQYYNGEERAKGNILERFSAQQFPDLHSELNLSSLELGDSALYFCARRTTAGELFFGEGSRLTVL.

This clonotype was seen a handful of times. The V and J genes are TRBV24-1 and TRBJ2-2, with 14 positions matching TRBD2. V trimming: 8 bases; J trimming: 5 bases; junction bases outside the gene matches: 15. The CDR3 runs 19 residues. Germline CDR1 and CDR2: KGHDR and SFDVKD. As DNA, the CDR3 is TGTGCCACCAATGACCCCTTGGGACTAGCGGGAGTCGGTACCGGGGAGCTGTTTTTT. As protein: CATNDPLGLAGVGTGELFF.

The chain combines TRBV29-1 with TRBJ2-3; possibly TRBD1 or TRBD2 for D (5 bases each). The CDR3 runs 12 residues. V lost 4 bases and J lost 8, with 13 bases in between. Germline assignment: CDR1 SQVTM and CDR2 ANQGSEA. CDR3 DNA sequence: TGCAGCGTTGGGACCGTTGGGGGTACGCAGTATTTT. Its protein product is CSVGTVGGTQYF.

The chain combines TRBV15 with TRBJ2-1; tentative D call: TRBD2 (7 bases). The germline V gene encodes CDR1 LNHNV and CDR2 YYDKDF (reference sequence). This CDR3 has 16 amino acids. V dropped 3 bases and J dropped 7 bases, with 19 bases sitting between them. The CDR3 region is CATSSGGLGGGNEQFF. The CDR3 DNA follows: TGTGCCACCAGCAGCGGGGGGCTGGGGGGAGGGAATGAGCAGTTCTTC.